This T cell receptor beta chain is drawn from a study of T cell responses to AZD1222 COVID-19 vaccine. Trimming shortened V by 5 bases and J by 0 bases, and 13 bases separated the two germline ends. CDR3 length equals 16 residues. The V gene's germline CDR1 is SGHAT and CDR2 FQNNGV. Libraries were prepared by immunoSEQ multiplex PCR; TCRdb keeps only in-frame clonotypes and omits some of them. The table records some 150,000 clones, about 90% of them present only once. The specimen comprised peripheral blood, sampled on day 0 of MenACWY control vaccination. This sequence originates from an adult in good health. The rearrangement links TRBV11-2 to TRBJ1-4; D might be TRBD1 (6 bases). CDR3 nucleotide sequence: TGTGCCAGCAGCCCGTTAGGACAGTCAACTAATGAAAAACTGTTTTTT. It codes for CASSPLGQSTNEKLFF.